These 13 T cell receptor beta chains share one sample of origin, sequenced in a study of blood T cell repertoires in COVID-19. Data came from immunoSEQ multiplex PCR; TCRdb stores just in-frame clones and leaves some out. The table shows 130,000 to 150,000 clones, with around 84% occurring only once. The material sequenced was PBMCs or T cells enriched from blood (not recorded which). These TCRs come from a woman between 50 and 59 years old who had been exposed to COVID-19.

The chain has TRBV4-3 and TRBJ1-2, with D maybe TRBD1 (6 bases). V was clipped by 0 bases and J by 3 bases, with 11 bases between them. From germline, CDR1 is LGHNA and CDR2 YSLEER. The CDR3 totals 15 residues. The CDR3 is CASSQDWAGDYGYTF. CDR3 coding DNA: TGCGCCAGCAGCCAAGATTGGGCAGGGGACTATGGCTACACCTTC.

The V gene is TRBV7-8, the J gene TRBJ1-1; D may be TRBD1 (5 bases). Trimming stripped 1 base from V and 4 bases from J, with 13 bases between. The CDR3 has 15 residues. Germline V gene lookup returns CDR1 SGHVS and CDR2 FQNEAQ. In DNA, the CDR3 is TGTGCCAGCAGCTTAGGGGGGGGATTGGGCACTGAAGCTTTCTTT. Protein product: CASSLGGGLGTEAFF.

Notes on this clone: Other DNA variants within this sample encode the same CDR3. The chain links TRBV12-3 or TRBV12-4 to TRBJ1-2; possibly TRBD1 for D (6 bases). The V end was cut by 5 bases, the J end by 2 bases, with 9 bases between. The CDR3 is 13 amino acids. In nucleotides, the CDR3 is TGTGCCAGCAGTCCCCAGGGGAACTATGGCTACACCTTC. This gives the protein CASSPQGNYGYTF.

The chain links TRBV19 to TRBJ1-2, with 8 bases identical to TRBD1. Germline lookup yields CDR1 LNHDA and CDR2 SQIVND (reference sequence). This CDR3 region has 12 residues. The V and J ends lost 7 bases and 4 bases, in that order; junction bases with no gene match: 2. The CDR3 nucleotides read TGTGCCAGTACCGGGACAGGCTATGGCTACACCTTC. Amino acid sequence: CASTGTGYGYTF.

The CDR3 region has the DNA TGTGCCAGCAGTAAAGAGGGACAGGGGAACAATGAGCAGTTCTTC. This gives the protein CASSKEGQGNNEQFF. The chain uses TRBV9 and TRBJ2-1; 10 bases map to TRBD1. Germline CDR1 reads SGDLS; CDR2 reads YYNGEE. The CDR3 has 15 residues. V trimming: 5 bases; J trimming: 5 bases; junction bases outside the gene matches: 7.

V and J are TRBV5-5 and TRBJ2-5; no definite D call. The CDR3 has 11 amino acids. V lost 4 bases to trimming and J lost 1 base, with 2 bases between them. Germline assignment: CDR1 SGHKS and CDR2 YYEKEE (reference sequence). CDR3 DNA: TGTGCCAGCAGCCGCCAAGAGACCCAGTACTTC. Protein: CASSRQETQYF.

V usage is TRBV7-8 and J usage is TRBJ2-1, with D perhaps matching TRBD2 (7 bases). V was clipped by 5 bases and J by 6 bases, with 17 bases between them. The CDR3 is 15 residues long. Germline CDR1 and CDR2: SGHVS and FQNEAQ. The CDR3 nucleotides read TGTGCCAGCAGCCGGGGGGCTCAGACGTCCAATGAGCAGTTCTTC. Translating it yields CASSRGAQTSNEQFF.

The chain joins TRBV5-1 to TRBJ2-2; 12 positions match TRBD2. Germline V lookup: CDR1 SGHRS, CDR2 YFSETQ. Germline trimming cut 1 base from V and 1 base from J; bases unmatched to any gene: 5. The length of the CDR3 is 18 residues. The CDR3 spells CASSLTSGGRLNTGELFF. CDR3 coding DNA: TGCGCCAGCAGCTTGACTAGCGGGGGGCGCCTGAACACCGGGGAGCTGTTTTTT. The full variable domain, in which reference TRBV5-1 and TRBJ2-2 provide the parts outside the CDR3, is KAGVTQTPRYLIKTRGQQVTLSCSPISGHRSVSWYQQTPGQGLQFLFEYFSETQRNKGNFPGRFSGRQFSNSRSEMNVSTLELGDSALYLCASSLTSGGRLNTGELFFGEGSRLTVL.

The rearrangement uses TRBV19 and TRBJ2-7, with TRBD1 matching over 8 bases. This CDR3 has 14 amino acids. The trim removed 3 bases at V and 4 bases at J, leaving 5 bases unmatched. The germline V gene encodes CDR1 LNHDA and CDR2 SQIVND (reference sequence). CDR3 protein: CASSMEGTGYEQYF. CDR3 sequence (DNA): TGTGCCAGTAGTATGGAGGGGACAGGTTACGAGCAGTACTTC.

The chain joins TRBV15 to TRBJ2-1; 9 bases match TRBD1. There are 15 residues in the CDR3. Germline CDR1 reads LNHNV; CDR2 reads YYDKDF (reference sequence). J was trimmed by 4 bases and V by 8 bases; bases with no gene match: 9. The CDR3 DNA follows: TGTGCCACCTCGGGCCGGGACAGGGAGTACAATGAGCAGTTCTTC. Protein sequence: CATSGRDREYNEQFF.

The chain links TRBV10-2 to TRBJ2-7; TRBD2 matches at 11 bases. Trimming took 5 bases from V and 4 from J; bases not matched to a gene: 4. Germline CDR1 is WSHSY and CDR2 is SAAADI. The CDR3 has 14 amino acids. The CDR3, as DNA: TGCGCCAGCAGTCTTAGCGGGAGGGGATACGAGCAGTACTTC. Encoded protein: CASSLSGRGYEQYF.

The rearrangement joins TRBV4-1 to TRBJ1-2; 9 bases agree with TRBD1. CDR3 length equals 17 residues. J gave up 7 bases and V 6 bases, and 18 bases lay outside the gene matches. Germline assignment: CDR1 MGHRA and CDR2 YSYEKL. Here the CDR3 reads CASSHPPGTGNTRGYTF. CDR3 in DNA: TGCGCCAGCAGTCATCCCCCCGGGACAGGGAACACTCGTGGCTACACCTTC.

This clone was counted a few times. This sequence joins TRBV7-9 and TRBJ2-5, with D hard to call. The CDR3 extends over 16 amino acids. Germline CDR1 reads SEHNR; CDR2 reads FQNEAQ (reference sequence). V was shortened by 1 base and J by 5 bases, with 17 bases between the two germline ends. CDR3 sequence: CASSLEYRLTGETQYF. DNA for the CDR3: TGTGCCAGCAGCTTAGAATATCGGCTAACCGGGGAGACCCAGTACTTC.